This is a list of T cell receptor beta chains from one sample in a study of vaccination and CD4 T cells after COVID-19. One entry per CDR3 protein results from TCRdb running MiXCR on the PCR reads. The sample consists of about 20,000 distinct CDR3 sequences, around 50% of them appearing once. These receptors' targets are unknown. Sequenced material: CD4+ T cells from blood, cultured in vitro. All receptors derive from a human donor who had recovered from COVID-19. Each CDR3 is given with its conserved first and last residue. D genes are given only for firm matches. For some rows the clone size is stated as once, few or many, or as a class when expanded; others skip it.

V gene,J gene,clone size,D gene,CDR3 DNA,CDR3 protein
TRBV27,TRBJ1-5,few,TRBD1,TGTGCCAGCAGTTTAATTTCAGGGGGGCGAATGACCCATCAGCCCCAGCATTTT,CASSLISGGRMTHQPQHF
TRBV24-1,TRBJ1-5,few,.,TGTGCCACCAGAGGGCCAGGGGACGGCAATCAGCCCCAGCATTTT,CATRGPGDGNQPQHF
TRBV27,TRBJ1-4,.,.,TGTGCCAGCAGTCGATTATCGGAGGGAGGTGAGGAAAAACTGTTTTTT,CASSRLSEGGEEKLFF
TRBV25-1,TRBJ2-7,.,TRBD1,TGTGCCAGCAGTGAAATGGGGTGGGACAGGGGGCATGAGCAGTACTTC,CASSEMGWDRGHEQYF
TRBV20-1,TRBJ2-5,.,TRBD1,TGCAGTGCTCGTATCGAACGGACAGGACGAACGTGGCAAGAGACCCAGTACTTC,CSARIERTGRTWQETQYF
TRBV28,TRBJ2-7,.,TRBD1,TGTGCCAGCAGTACAGGGGCGCTTGTTTACGAGCAGTACTTC,CASSTGALVYEQYF
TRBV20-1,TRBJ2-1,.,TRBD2,TGCAGTGCTAAGAAGGGCGGCGGGGGGTACAATGAGCAGTTCTTC,CSAKKGGGGYNEQFF
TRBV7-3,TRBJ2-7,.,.,TGTGCCAGCAGCCAAAGAGGGTCCTACGAGCAGTACTTC,CASSQRGSYEQYF
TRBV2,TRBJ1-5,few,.,TGTGCCAGCAGAACAGAGGTTAATCAGCCCCAGCATTTT,CASRTEVNQPQHF
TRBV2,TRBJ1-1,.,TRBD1,TGTGCCAGCAGGCGGGACAGGGGGCGCGAAGGTGAAGCTTTCTTT,CASRRDRGREGEAFF
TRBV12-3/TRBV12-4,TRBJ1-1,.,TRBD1,TGTGCCAGCAGCATGACAGGGGGAAGGGACACTGAAGCTTTCTTT,CASSMTGGRDTEAFF
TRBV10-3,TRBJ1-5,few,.,TGTGCCATCAGTGAGCCGAATAGGCCCCAGCATTTT,CAISEPNRPQHF
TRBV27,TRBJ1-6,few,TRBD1,TGTGCCAGCAGCCCCACCAGGGGGAGGGGAAATTCACCCCTCCACTTT,CASSPTRGRGNSPLHF
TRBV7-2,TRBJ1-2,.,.,TGTGCCAGCAGCTTGGGGGCCCGCTATGGCTACACCTTC,CASSLGARYGYTF
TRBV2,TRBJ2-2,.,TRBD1,TGTGCCAGCAGATTGGACAGGGCTAACACCGGGGAGTTGTTTTTT,CASRLDRANTGELFF
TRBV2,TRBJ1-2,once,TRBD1,TGTGCCAGCTCTGCGGACAGGTACCGTGGCTACACCTTC,CASSADRYRGYTF
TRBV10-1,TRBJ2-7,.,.,TGCGCCAGCAGTCCGCCAGGGGCTAAGATCTACGAGCAGTACTTC,CASSPPGAKIYEQYF
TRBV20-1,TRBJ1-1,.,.,TGCAGTGCTTCTCAGCTAGTAAACACTGAAGCTTTCTTT,CSASQLVNTEAFF
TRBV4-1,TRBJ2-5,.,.,TGCGCCAGCAGGCCAACGGGGTTCCAAGAGACCCAGTACTTC,CASRPTGFQETQYF
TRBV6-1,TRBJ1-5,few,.,TGTGCCAGCAGTCCCCTGGGGTATAGCAATCAGCCCCAGCATTTT,CASSPLGYSNQPQHF
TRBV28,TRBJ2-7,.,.,TGTGCCAGCACCCCCGAGGGCAGGGGCGTTGGAGAGCAGTACTTC,CASTPEGRGVGEQYF
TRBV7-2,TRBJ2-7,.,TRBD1,TGTGCCAGCAGAGGATCGGGACAGGGGAAAAGCTACGAGCAGTACTTC,CASRGSGQGKSYEQYF
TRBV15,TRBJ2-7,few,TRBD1,TGTGCCACCAGCAGGACCGGGACAGGGGTAACCTACGAGCAGTACTTC,CATSRTGTGVTYEQYF
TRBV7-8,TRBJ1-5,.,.,TGTGCCAGCAGAGAGGTGGGTAATCAGCCCCAGCATTTT,CASREVGNQPQHF
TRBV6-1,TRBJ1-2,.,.,TGTGCCAGCAGTCAACTTTCAGGGGCCTATGGCTACACCTTC,CASSQLSGAYGYTF
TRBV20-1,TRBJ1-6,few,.,TGCAGTGCCTCGGGGGACGGGCCCCTCCACTTT,CSASGDGPLHF
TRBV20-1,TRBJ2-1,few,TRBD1,TGCAGTGCTACTTTCGACAGGGGAAAGCAGTTCTTC,CSATFDRGKQFF
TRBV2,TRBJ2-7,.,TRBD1,TGTGCCAGCAGTGAAGCTTGGTCAGGGGGTTGGTACTTC,CASSEAWSGGWYF
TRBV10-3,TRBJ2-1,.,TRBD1,TGTGCCATCAGTGATAGAGGGACAGGGTTCAATGAGCAGTTCTTC,CAISDRGTGFNEQFF
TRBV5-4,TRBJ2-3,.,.,TGTGCCAGCAGCTTGGGACAGAGATCTAGCACAGATACGCAGTATTTT,CASSLGQRSSTDTQYF
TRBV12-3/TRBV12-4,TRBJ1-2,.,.,TGTGCCAGCAGTACCTCCGTCCATGGCTACACCTTC,CASSTSVHGYTF
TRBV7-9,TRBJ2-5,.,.,TGTGCCAGCAGCTACACAGAGACCCAGTACTTC,CASSYTETQYF
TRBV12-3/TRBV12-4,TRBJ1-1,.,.,TGTGCCAGCAGTTTAGCCCTAGGGAACACTGAAGCTTTCTTT,CASSLALGNTEAFF
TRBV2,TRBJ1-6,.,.,TGTGCCAGCAGTGATTTAGCGACCGGGCGAAATTCACCCCTCCACTTT,CASSDLATGRNSPLHF
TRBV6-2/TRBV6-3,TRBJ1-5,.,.,TGTGCCAGCAGCCCAAGAGTGGGGGAAGGTCAGCCCCAGCATTTT,CASSPRVGEGQPQHF
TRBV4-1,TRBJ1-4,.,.,TGCGCCAGCAGGCGCGGGGCCATTACAACTAATGAAAAACTGTTTTTT,CASRRGAITTNEKLFF
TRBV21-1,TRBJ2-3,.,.,TGTGCCAGCAGCAAAGGGACAGGCCTAACAGATACGCAGTATTTT,CASSKGTGLTDTQYF
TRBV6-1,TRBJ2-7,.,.,TGTGCCAGCAGCACCCACCACGGAAGGTACGAGCAGTACTTC,CASSTHHGRYEQYF
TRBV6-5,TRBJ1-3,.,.,TGTGCCAGCAGTTACTCCCCAGGGGTCAGGTCTGGAAACACCATATATTTT,CASSYSPGVRSGNTIYF
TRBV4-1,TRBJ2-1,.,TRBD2,TGCGCCAGCAGCCAAGTAATGGGACTAGAGTCAATCGCGTTCTTC,CASSQVMGLESIAFF
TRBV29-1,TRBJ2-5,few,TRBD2,TGCAGCGTTGCCTACACTAGCGGGAGGGAGACCCAGTACTTC,CSVAYTSGRETQYF
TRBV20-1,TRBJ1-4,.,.,TGCAGTGCTAGAGTTACGGGTAATGAAAAACTGTTTTTT,CSARVTGNEKLFF
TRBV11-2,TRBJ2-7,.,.,TGTGCCAGCAGCTTGTCGCGCCCGAGCGAGCAGTACTTC,CASSLSRPSEQYF
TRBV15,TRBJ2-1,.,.,TGTGCCACCAGCCCGGATTGGGGGCGTAACAATGAGCAGTTCTTC,CATSPDWGRNNEQFF
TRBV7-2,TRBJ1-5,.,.,TGTGCCAGCAGCTCCGGGACAAGTAGCAATCAGCCCCAGCATTTT,CASSSGTSSNQPQHF
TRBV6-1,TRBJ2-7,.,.,TGTGCCAGCAGTCGGGACCGTTACGAGCAGTACTTC,CASSRDRYEQYF